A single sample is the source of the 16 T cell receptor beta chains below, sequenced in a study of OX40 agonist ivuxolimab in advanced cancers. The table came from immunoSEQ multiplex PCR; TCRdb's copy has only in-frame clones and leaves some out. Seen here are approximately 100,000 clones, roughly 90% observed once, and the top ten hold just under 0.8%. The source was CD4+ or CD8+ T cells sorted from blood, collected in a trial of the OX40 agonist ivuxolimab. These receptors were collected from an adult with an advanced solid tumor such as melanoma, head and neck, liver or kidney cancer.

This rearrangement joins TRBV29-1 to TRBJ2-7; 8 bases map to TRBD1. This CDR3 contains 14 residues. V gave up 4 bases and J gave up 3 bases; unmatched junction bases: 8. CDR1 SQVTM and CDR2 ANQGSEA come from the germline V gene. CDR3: CSVAWTGKSYEQYF. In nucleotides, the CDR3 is TGCAGCGTTGCTTGGACAGGGAAGAGCTACGAGCAGTACTTC.

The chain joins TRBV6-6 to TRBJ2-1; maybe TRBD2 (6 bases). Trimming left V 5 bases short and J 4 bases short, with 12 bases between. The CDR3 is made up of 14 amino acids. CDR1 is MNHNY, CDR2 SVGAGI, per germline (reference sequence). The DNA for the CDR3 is TGTGCCAGCAGTCCTCGCGGGGTTTACAATGAGCAGTTCTTC. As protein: CASSPRGVYNEQFF.

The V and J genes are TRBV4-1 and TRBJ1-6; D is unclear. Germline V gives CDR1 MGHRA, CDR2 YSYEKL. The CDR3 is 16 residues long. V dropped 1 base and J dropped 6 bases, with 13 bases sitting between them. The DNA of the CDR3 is TGCGCCAGCAGCCAAGGGTCGCAGGTGACTAATTCACCCCTCCACTTT. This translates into CASSQGSQVTNSPLHF.

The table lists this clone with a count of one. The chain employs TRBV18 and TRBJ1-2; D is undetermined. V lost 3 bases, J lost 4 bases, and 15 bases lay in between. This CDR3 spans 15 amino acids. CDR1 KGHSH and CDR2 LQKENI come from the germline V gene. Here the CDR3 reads CASSPPGQDLYGYTF. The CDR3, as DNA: TGTGCCAGCTCACCCCCTGGGCAGGACCTCTATGGCTACACCTTC.

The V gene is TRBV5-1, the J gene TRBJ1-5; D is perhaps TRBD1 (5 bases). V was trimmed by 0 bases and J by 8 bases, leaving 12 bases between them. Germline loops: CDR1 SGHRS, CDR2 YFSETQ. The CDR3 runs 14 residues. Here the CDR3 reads CASSLEAGMKPQHF. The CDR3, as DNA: TGCGCCAGCAGCTTGGAGGCAGGGATGAAGCCCCAGCATTTT.

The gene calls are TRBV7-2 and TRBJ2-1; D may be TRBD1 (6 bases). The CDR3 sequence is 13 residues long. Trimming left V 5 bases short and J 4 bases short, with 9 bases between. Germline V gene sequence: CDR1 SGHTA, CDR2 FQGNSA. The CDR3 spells CASSTRGYNEQFF. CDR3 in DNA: TGTGCCAGCAGCACCAGGGGATACAATGAGCAGTTCTTC.

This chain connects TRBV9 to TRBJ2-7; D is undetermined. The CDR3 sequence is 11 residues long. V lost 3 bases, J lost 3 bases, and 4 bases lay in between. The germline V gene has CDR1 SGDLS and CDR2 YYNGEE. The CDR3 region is CASSADYEQYF. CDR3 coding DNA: TGTGCCAGCAGCGCTGACTACGAGCAGTACTTC.

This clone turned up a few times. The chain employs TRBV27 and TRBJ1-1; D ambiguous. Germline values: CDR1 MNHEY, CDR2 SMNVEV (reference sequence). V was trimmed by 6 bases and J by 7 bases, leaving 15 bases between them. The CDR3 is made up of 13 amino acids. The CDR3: CASSKDRIGEAFF. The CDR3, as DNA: TGTGCCAGCAGCAAGGATAGGATAGGTGAAGCTTTCTTT.

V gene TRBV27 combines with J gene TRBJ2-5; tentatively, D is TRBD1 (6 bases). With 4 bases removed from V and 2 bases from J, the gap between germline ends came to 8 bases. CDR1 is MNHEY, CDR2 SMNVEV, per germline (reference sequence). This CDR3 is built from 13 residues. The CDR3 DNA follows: TGTGCCAGCAGTTGGACAGAACAAGAGACCCAGTACTTC. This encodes CASSWTEQETQYF.

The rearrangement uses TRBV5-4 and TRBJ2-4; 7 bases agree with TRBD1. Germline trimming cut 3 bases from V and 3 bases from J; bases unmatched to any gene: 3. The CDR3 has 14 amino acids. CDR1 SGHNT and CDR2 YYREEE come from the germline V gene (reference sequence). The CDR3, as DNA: TGTGCCAGCAGCTCCCAGGGGGTCAAAAACATTCAGTACTTC. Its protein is CASSSQGVKNIQYF. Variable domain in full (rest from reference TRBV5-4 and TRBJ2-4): ETGVTQSPTHLIKTRGQQVTLRCSSQSGHNTVSWYQQALGQGPQFIFQYYREEENGRGNFPPRFSGLQFPNYSSELNVNALELDDSALYLCASSSQGVKNIQYFGAGTRLSVL.

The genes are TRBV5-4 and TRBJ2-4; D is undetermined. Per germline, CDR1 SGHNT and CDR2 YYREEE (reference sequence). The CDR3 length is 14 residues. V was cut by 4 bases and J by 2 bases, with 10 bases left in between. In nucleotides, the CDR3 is TGTGCCAGCAGCCCCGAAGAAACCAAAAACATTCAGTACTTC. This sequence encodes CASSPEETKNIQYF.

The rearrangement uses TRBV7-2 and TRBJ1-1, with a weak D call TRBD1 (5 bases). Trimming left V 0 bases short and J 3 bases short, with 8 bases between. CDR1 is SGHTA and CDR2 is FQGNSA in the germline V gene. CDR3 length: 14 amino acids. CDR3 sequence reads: CASSLAPGDTEAFF. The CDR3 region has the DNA TGTGCCAGCAGCTTAGCGCCGGGGGACACTGAAGCTTTCTTT.

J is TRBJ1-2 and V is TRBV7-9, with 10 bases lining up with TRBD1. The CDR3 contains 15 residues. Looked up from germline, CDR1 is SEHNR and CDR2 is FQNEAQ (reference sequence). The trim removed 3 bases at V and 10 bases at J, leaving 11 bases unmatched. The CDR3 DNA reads TGTGCCAGCAGCTTGGACCGGACAGGGGGTATGGTCTACACCTTC. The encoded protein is CASSLDRTGGMVYTF.

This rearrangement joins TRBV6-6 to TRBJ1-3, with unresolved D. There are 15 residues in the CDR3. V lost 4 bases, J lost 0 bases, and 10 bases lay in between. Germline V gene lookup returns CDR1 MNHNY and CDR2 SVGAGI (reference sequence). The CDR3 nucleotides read TGTGCCAGCAGTTTGACCTACCTCTCTGGAAACACCATATATTTT. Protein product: CASSLTYLSGNTIYF.

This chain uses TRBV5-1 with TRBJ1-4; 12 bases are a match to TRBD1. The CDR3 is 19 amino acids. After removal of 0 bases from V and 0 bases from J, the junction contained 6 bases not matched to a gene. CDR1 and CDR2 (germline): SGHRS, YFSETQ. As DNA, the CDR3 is TGCGCCAGCAGCTTGGTGCCGGGACAGGGGGCTTCAACTAATGAAAAACTGTTTTTT. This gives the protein CASSLVPGQGASTNEKLFF.

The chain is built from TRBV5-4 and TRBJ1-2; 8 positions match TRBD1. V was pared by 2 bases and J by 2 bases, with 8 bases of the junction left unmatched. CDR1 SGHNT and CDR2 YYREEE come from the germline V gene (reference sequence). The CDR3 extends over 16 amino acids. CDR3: CASSFQGAKLNYGYTF. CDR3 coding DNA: TGTGCCAGCAGCTTCCAGGGGGCAAAACTAAACTATGGCTACACCTTC.